These T cell receptor beta chains were read from a single sample in a study of response to subunit inactivated influenza vaccine. Via MiXCR, TCRdb re-called the RT-PCR reads, giving one row per CDR3 protein. Of just under 550,000 distinct CDR3 sequences listed, under 30% are singletons. The data were also submitted as part of a second study, on T cells expressing NK-cell markers.

This material consisted of CD4+ T cells sorted from PBMCs, taken approximately 12 days after vaccination. These receptors all come from a man aged 50-59 years who received an inactivated influenza vaccine. The CDR3 runs from the conserved cysteine through the conserved F or W. The D gene is left open where the match is weak. Where a row states a size, it is once, few, many or the class of an expanded clone; other rows omit it.

j_gene | abundance | d_gene | v_gene | CDR3nt | CDR3aa
TRBJ2-3 | many | NA | TRBV7-2 | TGTGCCAGCAGCGATTTTGGGGAGTCGGGAGATACGCAGTATTTT | CASSDFGESGDTQYF
TRBJ2-1 | NA | TRBD2 | TRBV4-1 | TGCGCCAGCAGCTTGAGGTCCAGCGGGAGTCGGGAGCAGTTCTTC | CASSLRSSGSREQFF
TRBJ2-1 | few | NA | TRBV14 | TGTGCCAGCAGCCGGGACCTCAGGACCGACTACAATGAGCAGTTCTTC | CASSRDLRTDYNEQFF
TRBJ1-2 | few | NA | TRBV5-6 | TGTGCCAGCAGCCTCACGGACAGTACCTATGGCTACACCTTC | CASSLTDSTYGYTF
TRBJ2-3 | NA | NA | TRBV12-3/TRBV12-4 | TGTGCCAGCAGACCAACGACAGACCACAGCACAGATACGCAGTATTTT | CASRPTTDHSTDTQYF
TRBJ1-3 | many | NA | TRBV20-1 | TGCAGTGCTACCCCGGACTCTGGAAACACCATATATTTT | CSATPDSGNTIYF
TRBJ2-1 | NA | NA | TRBV24-1 | TGTGCCACCAGTGATTTTGGGGCCGGACTGCGCTACAATGAGCAGTTCTTC | CATSDFGAGLRYNEQFF
TRBJ2-5 | few | TRBD2 | TRBV4-3 | TGCGCCAGCAGCCAAGACGGGGGGGGCCAAGAGACCCAGTACTTC | CASSQDGGGQETQYF
TRBJ2-5 | few | TRBD1 | TRBV20-1 | TGCAGTGCTGGTCCGGGACAGGGCCGTATCGAGACCCAGTACTTC | CSAGPGQGRIETQYF
TRBJ2-7 | few | TRBD1 | TRBV5-1 | TGCGCCAGCAGCTCTACCGGACAGGGAGGCGAGCAGTACTTC | CASSSTGQGGEQYF
TRBJ1-2 | NA | NA | TRBV20-1 | TGCAGTGCTAGGACCTACAGAGGCTACACCTTC | CSARTYRGYTF
TRBJ1-6 | many | NA | TRBV7-2 | TGTGCCAGCAGCTCCCGTCCCGGTGGGAAATCACCCCTCCACTTT | CASSSRPGGKSPLHF
TRBJ2-5 | many | TRBD1 | TRBV20-1 | TGCAGTGCTACCCGGGACAGGGCGGAGACCCAGTACTTC | CSATRDRAETQYF
TRBJ2-7 | NA | TRBD1 | TRBV29-1 | TGCAGCGGTGGGGGGACAGGCCCCTACGAGCAGTACTTC | CSGGGTGPYEQYF
TRBJ2-1 | few | NA | TRBV9 | TGTGCCAGCAGCGTAGAAGCGGGCGGCTACAATGAGCAGTTCTTC | CASSVEAGGYNEQFF
TRBJ2-5 | NA | NA | TRBV20-1 | TGCAGTGCTAGAGATTCCCGGCGGGGAGAGACCCAGTACTTC | CSARDSRRGETQYF
TRBJ1-1 | few | NA | TRBV29-1 | TGCAGCGCCTCCGGGACTCAGAACACTGAAGCTTTCTTT | CSASGTQNTEAFF
TRBJ2-1 | few | NA | TRBV7-2 | TGTGCCAGCAGCCTTAGCGGTCCCTACAATGAGCAGTTCTTC | CASSLSGPYNEQFF
TRBJ2-2 | NA | NA | TRBV29-1 | TGCAGCGCCACGGGTCTAAACACCGGGGAGCTGTTTTTT | CSATGLNTGELFF